This TCR beta chain was obtained from a study of long-term antiretroviral therapy in people with HIV. Findings of the study overall: Before ART, certain clones expanded, and these dominated the repertoire at all time points.

The CDR3 runs to 15 residues. The junction had 10 bases not matched to a gene; V was cut back by 3 bases and J by 6 bases. CDR1 and CDR2 from the germline V gene are SGHRS and YFSETQ. immunoSEQ v3.0 was run at survey level. Sequencing was performed with immunoSEQ multiplex PCR; in TCRdb, only in-frame clones are kept and a portion is missing. The data show more than 35,000 clones, with nearly 95% seen just once and approximately 2.5% held by the top ten. Comment on this clone: Its antigen is undetermined.

This sequence originates from a woman in her 50s with HIV. The material sequenced was unsorted PBMCs, taken 3.7 years after starting antiretroviral therapy. This chain uses TRBV5-1 with TRBJ1-2, with 8 bases matching TRBD1. CDR3 in amino acids: CASSSPLDRDHGYTF. CDR3 nucleotide sequence: TGCGCCAGCAGCTCTCCGTTGGACAGGGACCATGGCTACACCTTC.